Each of the 21 T cell receptor delta chains below was sequenced from the same sample in a study of gamma-delta T cells after stem cell transplantation. TCRdb reanalysed the RT-PCR reads with CATT. Among 1,000 to 1,500 delta-chain clones listed, roughly 4.8% were seen once. The sample was gamma-delta T cells. The receptors were sampled from a human donor. It is not recorded whose cells these are; they may come from a transplant donor.

This clone was detected only a few times. This may come from a read error, since a much larger clone is one base off. Different DNA sequences within this sample yield the same CDR3. V is TRDV1 and J is TRDJ1; a possible D gene is TRDD2 (7 bases). The CDR3 has 21 residues. Germline values: CDR1 TSWWSYY, CDR2 QGS. CDR3 protein: CALGELSLPWLLVGDTDKLIF. The CDR3 nucleotides are TGTGCCCTTGGAGAACTTAGCCTTCCTTGGCTGCTGGTGGGGGACACCGATAAACTCATCTTT.

This clone rates as medium-sized. The CDR3 coding sequence is TGTGCTTATAGGAGCGCGCCCCGGGGGATAGTCGGGGGTGACTTCGTGACCGATAAACTCATCTTT. Translation gives CAYRSAPRGIVGGDFVTDKLIF. V gene TRAV38-2/DV8 combines with J gene TRDJ1; 8 bases match TRDD3. The CDR3 is 22 amino acids. CDR1 and CDR2 (germline): TSESDYY, QEAYKQQN. Trimming at V came to 0 bases and at J to 2 bases, leaving 24 bases not matched to a gene.

This clone has just a few counts. This likely reflects a read error, since a far larger clone is one base away. J is TRDJ1 and V is TRAV29/DV5; tentatively, D is TRDD2 (6 bases). Per germline, CDR1 NSMFDY and CDR2 ISSIKDK. The CDR3 covers 17 residues. V was pared by 0 bases and J by 2 bases, with 20 bases between. The CDR3 nucleotides read TGTGCAGCAAGCGCAGTCCTACCGCCCTTGGGGACCGATAAACTCATCTTT. Translating it yields CAASAVLPPLGTDKLIF.

On this clone: TCRdb shows a much larger clone's protein in place of this DNA's translation, and the two differ at residue 18, likely through a read error; the protein shown is translated from the DNA. The CDR3 is CAATFLRGETKSWDTRQTFF. CDR3 bases: TGTGCAGCCACCTTCCTACGGGGAGAGACTAAGTCCTGGGACACCCGACAGACGTTTTTC. V and J are TRAV29/DV5 and TRDJ3; 9 bases map to TRDD2. The CDR3 covers 20 residues. The germline CDR1 and CDR2 sequences are NSMFDY and ISSIKDK.

By its share, this clone is large. The chain joins TRDV1 to TRDJ1; no definite D call. The CDR3 covers 16 residues. The germline V and J ends were trimmed by 2 bases and 6 bases, with 19 bases remaining between them. Germline CDR1 is TSWWSYY and CDR2 is QGS. This chain's CDR3 is CALGEVGALPAYKLIF. CDR3 coding DNA: TGTGCTCTTGGGGAAGTTGGAGCGTTGCCCGCATATAAACTCATCTTT.

As to this clone: A far larger clone lies a single base away; this is likely a read error. The chain links TRDV1 to TRDJ1; D is uncertain. This CDR3 spans 11 amino acids. Looked up from germline, CDR1 is TSWWSYY and CDR2 is QGS. The CDR3 is CALGGTDKPIF. DNA for the CDR3: TGTGCTCTTGGTGGTACCGATAAACCCATCTTT.

Within the sample, this clone is large. This chain connects TRDV1 to TRDJ1; 11 bases map to TRDD3. CDR3 length: 22 amino acids. CDR1 and CDR2 (germline): TSWWSYY, QGS. Trimming cost V 2 bases and J 0 bases; bases outside gene matches: 20. The CDR3 nucleotides are TGTGCTCTTGGGGAAGGGGCCACTAAGGGGGAGTACTGGGGGATATACACCGATAAACTCATCTTT. This encodes CALGEGATKGEYWGIYTDKLIF.

This clone was seen a few times. A much larger clone differs from this one at a single base, so this may be a read error. This CDR3 is also generated by other DNA sequences in the sample. The chain links TRDV1 to TRDJ3; 7 nucleotides align to TRDD3. In germline, CDR1 is TSWWSYY, CDR2 QGS. The CDR3 sequence is 21 residues long. J was trimmed by 0 bases and V by 0 bases; bases with no gene match: 11. Here the CDR3 DNA reads TGTGCTCTTGGGGAACTAGGGAGTACTGGGGTCTTCTCCTGGGACACCCGACAGATGTTTTTC. It is translated as CALGELGSTGVFSWDTRQMFF.

This clone has more than one count but fewer than ten. Given a far larger clone just one base away, this is likely a sequencing read error. Distinct nucleotide sequences in the sample also encode this CDR3. V usage is TRDV2 and J usage is TRDJ1; 11 bases fit TRDD3. V gave up 7 bases and J gave up 0 bases; unmatched junction bases: 18. The germline V gene has CDR1 GEAIGNYY and CDR2 EKD. The CDR3 is 19 amino acids. The CDR3 DNA follows: TGTGCCTGCGACTCCCTGGGGGATACACCAAGGCTATACACCGATAAACTCATCTTT. Translation: CACDSLGDTPRLYTDKLIF.

In this sample, this clone turned up a few times. For this DNA, TCRdb reports the protein of a much larger clone, which diverges at residue 11, most likely from a read error; the protein presented here is translated directly from the DNA. The rearrangement links TRDV1 to TRDJ1; the D call may be TRDD2 or TRDD3 (7 bases each). CDR1 TSWWSYY and CDR2 QGS come from the germline V gene. The V end was cut by 4 bases, the J end by 7 bases, with 31 bases between. This CDR3 comprises 19 residues. CDR3 in DNA: TGTGCTCTTGGGGGCGTAGCCCTTCCTGTGGGACTGGGGTTGGGTAAACTCATCTTT. It codes for CALGGVALPVGLGLGKLIF.

This clone is large within its sample. The sample has other DNA sequences that encode this CDR3 too. The chain carries TRDV1 and TRDJ1; 12 nucleotides agree with TRDD3. Trimming cost V 1 base and J 0 bases; bases outside gene matches: 33. This CDR3 region has 27 residues. Germline V CDR1 and CDR2: TSWWSYY, QGS. CDR3 nucleotides: TGTGCTCTTGGGGAACCCCATCCCATCACTGTACTGGGGGATACTGCTCGGGAATTCGGGTACACCGATAAACTCATCTTT. Protein sequence: CALGEPHPITVLGDTAREFGYTDKLIF.

As concerns this clone: The protein TCRdb gives is from a much larger clone and does not agree with this DNA's translation at residue 8, likely a read error; the protein shown here comes from the DNA. The chain's CDR3 is CALGELVTGRDTADKLIF. CDR3 bases: TGTGCTCTTGGGGAACTAGTGACGGGGCGAGATACAGCCGATAAACTCATCTTT. The chain has TRDV1 and TRDJ1; TRDD3 is a possible D gene (5 bases). Trimming removed 0 bases from V and 3 bases from J, with 20 bases in between. Germline V CDR1 and CDR2: TSWWSYY, QGS. The CDR3 consists of 18 residues.

This clone was counted a few times. A clone one base away is much larger, so this may be a read error. At the DNA level, this CDR3 is encoded by other sequences in the same sample as well. The J gene is TRDJ1, the V gene TRDV1; 10 bases fit TRDD3. Germline lookup yields CDR1 TSWWSYY and CDR2 QGS. After removal of 0 bases from V and 5 bases from J, the junction contained 18 bases not matched to a gene. The CDR3 is 20 amino acids. In DNA, the CDR3 is TGTGCTCTTGGGGAACTAGTCATATTAGTCCTGGGGGATAGCACTGATAAACTCATCTTT. Protein sequence: CALGELVILVLGDSTDKLIF.

Comments on this clone: A far larger clone is a single base away, which makes a read error likely. This sample includes further DNA sequences coding for the same CDR3. The chain joins TRDV2 to TRDJ1; possibly TRDD3 for D (6 bases). Trimming cost V 5 bases and J 2 bases, with 32 bases left between them. CDR3 size: 20 residues. The germline V gene encodes CDR1 GEAIGNYY and CDR2 EKD. CDR3 protein: CACGRGGGPIPRYPTDKLIF. Written as DNA, the CDR3 is TGTGCCTGTGGTCGTGGTGGGGGCCCGATCCCTCGCTACCCAACCGATAAACTCATCTTT.

By sample share, this clone is large (0.1 to 1%). Other DNA sequences within the sample encode an identical CDR3. V usage is TRDV2 and J usage is TRDJ1; 10 nucleotides agree with TRDD3. The germline V gene encodes CDR1 GEAIGNYY and CDR2 EKD. V lost 0 bases, J lost 4 bases, and 16 bases stayed unmatched. This CDR3 contains 19 residues. The CDR3 nucleotides read TGTGCCTGTGACACCGGGACCTTGGGGGGATACGAATCGGGCGATAAACTCATCTTT. Translation gives CACDTGTLGGYESGDKLIF.

In this sample, this clone turned up a few times. Only one base separates this from a far larger clonotype, so it likely reflects a read error. Additional DNA sequences in this sample encode the identical CDR3. The CDR3 DNA sequence: TGTGCCTGTGACACCGTGGGAGGATACACCGACAAACTCATCTTT. This encodes CACDTVGGYTDKLIF. The chain recombines TRDV2 with TRDJ1, with D maybe TRDD3 (6 bases). CDR1 GEAIGNYY and CDR2 EKD come from the germline V gene. The CDR3 sequence is 15 residues long.

On this clone itself: This may stem from a read error, because a much larger clone lies one nucleotide away. The sample carries other DNA sequences with the same CDR3. This chain joins TRDV1 and TRDJ1; D tentatively reads TRDD2 or TRDD3 (7 bases each). The CDR3 has 20 residues. Germline assignment: CDR1 TSWWSYY and CDR2 QGS. The CDR3: CALGELFLRWGGGAIDKLIF. The CDR3 DNA reads as TGTGCCCTTGGGGAACTATTCCTACGTTGGGGTGGGGGAGCTATCGATAAACTCATCTTT.

In its sample, this clone was seen once. A far bigger clonotype differs at one base, so this is likely a read error. The chain employs TRDV1 and TRDJ3, with D perhaps TRDD3 (6 bases). The germline gives CDR1 TSWWSYY, CDR2 QGS. Trimming pared 5 bases from V and 0 bases from J, leaving 35 bases between. CDR3 size: 25 residues. This CDR3 reads CALGPPPNPPQYWVIPSWDTRQMFF. The CDR3 DNA follows: TGTGCTCTTGGGCCACCCCCTAACCCTCCCCAGTACTGGGTGATACCCTCCTGGGACACCCGACAGATGTTTTTC.

This clone was detected only a few times. A read error is possible here, since a much larger clone lies one base away. The chain recombines TRDV1 with TRDJ1; either TRDD2 or TRDD3 may supply D (7 bases each). CDR3 size: 21 residues. Germline V gene sequence: CDR1 TSWWSYY, CDR2 QGS. The CDR3 DNA reads TGTGCTCTTGGAGAACTTAGCCTTCCTTGGCTGCTGGTGGGGGACACCGATAAACCCATCTTT. Translated: CALGELSLPWLLVGDTDKPIF.

Turning to this clone: Germline and junction disagree at one end, which may indicate a read error. The rearrangement joins TRDV1 to TRDJ2; D may be TRDD3 (6 bases). The CDR3 has 16 residues. Germline assignment: CDR1 TSWWSYY and CDR2 QGS. CDR3 amino acids: CAPGELLFPLTAQLFF. In nucleotides, the CDR3 is TGTGCTCCTGGGGAACTCCTATTCCCTTTGACAGCACAGCTCTTCTTT.

Of note for this clone: This likely came from a read error, as a far larger clone is one base away. The chain employs TRDV2 and TRDJ1, with 9 bases matching TRDD3. The CDR3 is made up of 17 amino acids. Germline CDR1 reads GEAIGNYY; CDR2 reads EKD. CDR3 DNA: TGTGCCTGGGACATACTGGGGGAGGGGCGGTCCACCGATAAACTCATCTTT. Its translation is CAWDILGEGRSTDKLIF.